The 17 T cell receptor beta chains below come from one sample, sequenced in a study of T cells after yellow fever vaccination. Each CDR3 protein is one row after TCRdb ran MiXCR on the 5' RACE reads. The table records 200,000 to 300,000 distinct CDR3 sequences, 10% to 15% of them present only once. Sample: CD4+ T cells sorted from PBMCs, taken 45 days after the yellow fever booster vaccination. The receptors stem from a man aged 30 to 39 who received the YFV17D yellow fever vaccine.

There are a few counts of this clonotype. The chain is built from TRBV5-6 and TRBJ2-2, with D hard to call. This CDR3 comprises 14 residues. V lost 0 bases to trimming and J lost 7 bases, with 10 bases between them. Germline loops: CDR1 SGHDT, CDR2 YYEEEE. The DNA for the CDR3 is TGTGCCAGCAGCTTGGGTTTTGCCGACGGGGAGCTGTTTTTT. It translates to CASSLGFADGELFF.

This clonotype is judged medium-sized. This chain joins TRBV12-3 or TRBV12-4 and TRBJ2-2; 9 nucleotides line up with TRBD1. V trimming: 2 bases; J trimming: 6 bases; junction bases outside the gene matches: 1. There are 14 residues in the CDR3. CDR3 protein: CASSLTGGAGELFF. The CDR3 region has the DNA TGTGCCAGCAGTTTAACAGGGGGCGCCGGGGAGCTGTTTTTT.

In this sample, this clonotype turned up a few times. The chain uses TRBV5-1 and TRBJ2-1; 13 bases fit TRBD2. V dropped 0 bases and J dropped 5; count of bases not matched to a gene: 8. Germline CDR1 SGHRS, CDR2 YFSETQ. This CDR3 has 18 amino acids. CDR3 in DNA: TGCGCCAGCAGCTTGGAGGGACTAGCGGGAAACCGAAACAATGAGCAGTTCTTC. Encoded protein: CASSLEGLAGNRNNEQFF.

The genes are TRBV7-2 and TRBJ2-3; possibly TRBD2 for D (5 bases). The V gene lost 5 bases and the J gene lost 4 bases, with 13 bases spanning the gap. The germline gives CDR1 SGHTA, CDR2 FQGNSA. The CDR3 covers 14 residues. CDR3 sequence reads: CASSTDFYADTQYF. The CDR3 DNA sequence: TGTGCCAGCAGCACGGACTTCTACGCAGATACGCAGTATTTT.

This clonotype was observed a few times. This chain connects TRBV20-1 to TRBJ2-7; the D gene could be TRBD1 or TRBD2 (6 bases each). The CDR3 spans 12 residues. The germline V and J ends were trimmed by 5 bases and 7 bases, with 15 bases remaining between them. Germline values: CDR1 DFQATT, CDR2 SNEGSKA (reference sequence). DNA of the CDR3: TGCAGTGCTGGCCCGGGGGCGAGGGAGCAGTACTTC. It yields the protein CSAGPGAREQYF.

The chain couples TRBV4-3 to TRBJ2-7; D call uncertain. The CDR3 runs to 14 residues. V lost 0 bases and J lost 4, with 10 bases in between. The germline CDR1 and CDR2 sequences are LGHNA and YSLEER. The CDR3 coding sequence is TGCGCCAGCAGCCAAGAGACCAGGAGTTACGAGCAGTACTTC. Amino acids: CASSQETRSYEQYF.

The chain recombines TRBV5-5 with TRBJ2-7; D gene ambiguous. Between the trimmed V and J ends, which lost 1 base and 6 bases, there was a span of 11 bases. This CDR3 is 13 amino acids long. Germline V gives CDR1 SGHKS, CDR2 YYEKEE (reference sequence). The CDR3 loop is CASSLYLGIEQYF. The CDR3 DNA reads TGTGCCAGCAGCTTGTACTTGGGGATCGAGCAGTACTTC.

V and J are TRBV12-3 or TRBV12-4 and TRBJ2-2, with D perhaps TRBD1 or TRBD2 (5 bases each). Trimming cost V 4 bases and J 7 bases, with 7 bases left between them. The CDR3 contains 12 residues. As DNA, the CDR3 is TGTGCCAGCAGTTGGGGGTACGGGGAGCTGTTTTTT. Translated, it gives CASSWGYGELFF.

The chain recombines TRBV7-2 with TRBJ1-1; D uncertain. This CDR3 is 14 amino acids long. The germline V gene has CDR1 SGHTA and CDR2 FQGNSA. With 0 bases removed from V and 7 bases from J, the gap between germline ends came to 12 bases. Here the CDR3 reads CTSSLAPQRNEAFF. The CDR3 DNA reads TGTACCAGCAGCTTAGCGCCGCAGAGAAATGAAGCTTTCTTT. Full variable domain (missing parts from reference TRBV7-2 and TRBJ1-1): GAGVSQSPSNKVTEKGKDVELRCDPISGHTALYWYRQSLGQGLEFLIYFQGNSAPDKSGLPSDRFSAERTGGSVSTLTIQRTQQEDSAVYLCTSSLAPQRNEAFFGQGTRLTVV.

The V call is TRBV14, the J call TRBJ2-7, with a tentative D call TRBD1 (5 bases). Germline CDR1 is SGHDN and CDR2 is FVKESK. V lost 1 base to trimming and J lost 10 bases, with 11 bases between them. The CDR3 is 12 residues long. This chain's CDR3 is CASSQGNRGQYF. The CDR3 nucleotides read TGTGCCAGCAGCCAAGGAAATAGGGGACAGTACTTC.

The chain is built from TRBV2 and TRBJ1-4; D is uncertain. The V gene's germline CDR1 is SNHLY and CDR2 FYNNEI. Trimming shortened V by 2 bases and J by 8 bases, and 6 bases separated the two germline ends. The CDR3 sequence is 12 residues long. In DNA form, the CDR3 reads TGTGCCAGCAGTGAACAGATGGAAAAACTGTTTTTT. Its protein product is CASSEQMEKLFF.

The chain combines TRBV5-1 with TRBJ2-5; 8 bases are a match to TRBD1. The CDR3 is 14 amino acids. The V segment lost 3 bases and the J segment 1 base; nucleotides outside the gene matches: 2. CDR1 SGHRS and CDR2 YFSETQ come from the germline V gene. CDR3 coding DNA: TGCGCCAGCAGCTCTGACAGGGGCCAAGAGACCCAGTACTTC. It encodes CASSSDRGQETQYF.

The genes are TRBV18 and TRBJ1-1; a weak D match, TRBD1 (5 bases). CDR1 KGHSH and CDR2 LQKENI come from the germline V gene. The CDR3 is 15 residues long. V shed 3 bases and J shed 0 bases, with 11 bases lying between them. The CDR3 DNA is TGTGCCAGCTCACCGCCCGACAGAATGAACACTGAAGCTTTCTTT. Protein product: CASSPPDRMNTEAFF.

The chain couples TRBV24-1 to TRBJ2-1, with no clear D. Trimming cost V 4 bases and J 9 bases, with 9 bases left between them. This CDR3 has 12 residues. Germline V gives CDR1 KGHDR, CDR2 SFDVKD. The CDR3, as DNA: TGTGCCACCAGTGAGTGGTTGGGTGAGCAGTTCTTC. Residues: CATSEWLGEQFF.

CDR3 protein: CASSLGGGIHFF. CDR3 nucleotides: TGTGCCAGCAGCTTAGGGGGCGGTATACATTTCTTC. This chain connects TRBV7-2 to TRBJ2-1; D is possibly TRBD1 (5 bases). The germline V gene has CDR1 SGHTA and CDR2 FQGNSA. The CDR3 is made up of 12 amino acids. The V and J ends lost 1 base and 16 bases respectively, with 14 bases between them.

This clonotype was observed a few times. J is TRBJ2-1 and V is TRBV5-5; TRBD2 aligns across 9 bases. The germline V gene has CDR1 SGHKS and CDR2 YYEKEE (reference sequence). The CDR3 extends over 14 amino acids. V gave up 4 bases and J gave up 10 bases; unmatched junction bases: 9. The CDR3 DNA follows: TGTGCCAGCAGCCCAACGGGGCTAGCGGGGGAGCAGTTCTTC. Protein sequence: CASSPTGLAGEQFF.

J is TRBJ2-7 and V is TRBV6-6; tentatively, D is TRBD1 or TRBD2 (5 bases each). V was cut by 6 bases and J by 5 bases, with 8 bases left in between. This CDR3 is built from 11 residues. From germline, CDR1 is MNHNY and CDR2 SVGAGI (reference sequence). The CDR3 loop is CASRRGDEQYF. The CDR3 DNA is TGTGCCAGCAGGCGAGGGGACGAGCAGTACTTC.